This T cell receptor (beta chain) was observed in a study of human T cells and chemical hapten exposure. Study-wide results and caveats: As patch test score rose, PT1 expanded TCR counts tended to rise as well. There were significantly more large CDR3 similarity clusters among expanded TCRs than among controls. Donors' alopecia may make their immune response differ from healthy people's.

The time point is: pre-sensitization, week 0. Treatment in this sample: therapeutic diphenylcyclopropenone sensitization with weekly scalp DPC. The table lists this clonotype with many counts. Its specificity is not known. TCRdb re-analysed the RACE reads in MiXCR, keeping a single row per CDR3 protein. Among 250,000 to 300,000 distinct CDR3 sequences listed, around 7.7% were seen once. Material: whole blood, obtained in connection with sensitization to the hapten diphenylcyclopropenone (DPC). The receptor was isolated from a man aged 18 to 29 with alopecia areata. Some clones in this sample may be carry-over from other donors' samples.

Written as DNA, the CDR3 is TGCGCCAGCAGCCAAGATCCGGGGCCTTATGGCTACACCTTC. Its protein product is CASSQDPGPYGYTF. The chain links TRBV5-1 to TRBJ1-2; perhaps TRBD1 as D (5 bases). The V gene lost 4 bases and the J gene lost 5 bases, with 15 bases spanning the gap. In germline, CDR1 is SGHRS, CDR2 YFSETQ. This CDR3 contains 14 residues.